A selection of T cell receptor beta chains follows, all from one sample in a study of blood T cell repertoires in COVID-19. Data came from immunoSEQ multiplex PCR; TCRdb stores just in-frame clones and leaves some out. The table shows about 190,000 clones, with roughly 90% occurring only once. The sequencing input was peripheral blood. The receptors derive from a woman between 40 and 55 years old who had recovered from COVID-19. Each CDR3 is given with its conserved first and last residue. The D gene is left open where the match is weak. The size entry is marked missing in some rows and otherwise reads once, few, many or a size class.

>TRBV6-5|TRBJ2-1|NA|NA
CASTRVGEQFF
TGTGCCAGCACCAGGGTCGGTGAGCAGTTCTTC
>TRBV29-1|TRBJ1-2|NA|NA
CSVERQYGYTF
TGCAGCGTTGAAAGACAGTATGGCTACACCTTC
>TRBV15|TRBJ2-7|NA|NA
CATSRGREPPYEQYF
TGTGCCACCAGCAGAGGGCGGGAACCGCCCTACGAGCAGTACTTC
>TRBV18|TRBJ1-2|NA|NA
CASSPGQGRPYGYTF
TGTGCCAGCTCACCTGGGCAGGGTAGACCCTATGGCTACACCTTC
>TRBV19|TRBJ1-1|NA|NA
CASSMRWNEAFF
TGTGCCAGTAGTATGCGGTGGAATGAAGCTTTCTTT
>TRBV3-1/TRBV3-2|TRBJ1-2|NA|NA
CASSQAGNYGYTF
TGTGCCAGCAGCCAAGCGGGAAACTATGGCTACACCTTC
>TRBV5-1|TRBJ2-5|NA|NA
CASSLAIGGGVEETQYF
TGCGCCAGCAGCTTGGCCATCGGAGGGGGCGTGGAAGAGACCCAGTACTTC
>TRBV11-3|TRBJ1-1|NA|NA
CASSLDWNTEAFF
TGTGCCAGCAGCTTAGACTGGAACACTGAAGCTTTCTTT
>TRBV27|TRBJ2-1|NA|NA
CASRRGYNEQFF
TGTGCCAGCAGGCGGGGCTACAATGAGCAGTTCTTC
>TRBV14|TRBJ1-4|TRBD1|many
CASSQVGQGFEKLFF
TGTGCCAGCAGCCAAGTGGGACAGGGGTTTGAAAAACTGTTTTTT
>TRBV30|TRBJ2-1|TRBD2|NA
CAWNGLAGTGYNEQFF
TGTGCCTGGAACGGACTAGCGGGCACCGGCTACAATGAGCAGTTCTTC
>TRBV5-6|TRBJ1-3|NA|once
CASSLVELRGNTIYF
TGTGCCAGCAGCTTGGTAGAGCTTAGAGGAAACACCATATATTTT
>TRBV7-2|TRBJ1-5|NA|NA
CASSLTQGPQHF
TGTGCCAGCAGCTTAACTCAGGGGCCCCAGCATTTT
>TRBV21-1|TRBJ2-3|NA|NA
CASSPPGLAGGPSMDTQYF
TGTGCCAGCAGCCCCCCGGGACTAGCGGGAGGGCCTTCGATGGATACGCAGTATTTT
>TRBV13|TRBJ1-5|TRBD1|NA
CASSEGQGSYQPQHF
TGTGCCAGCAGCGAAGGACAGGGGAGTTATCAGCCCCAGCATTTT
>TRBV28|TRBJ2-7|NA|NA
CASSLGSEQYF
TGTGCCAGCAGTTTGGGGAGCGAGCAGTACTTC
>TRBV30|TRBJ2-3|NA|NA
CAWSVGGTDTQYF
TGTGCCTGGAGTGTAGGGGGCACAGATACGCAGTATTTT
>TRBV7-2|TRBJ2-1|TRBD2|NA
CASSLARTSGRNEQFF
TGTGCCAGCAGCTTAGCCCGGACTAGCGGGAGGAATGAGCAGTTCTTC
>TRBV2|TRBJ1-5|NA|NA
CASSEARGNQPQHF
TGTGCCAGCAGTGAAGCGCGGGGGAATCAGCCCCAGCATTTT
>TRBV27|TRBJ1-5|TRBD1|few
CASRSNRGQGAGNQPQHF
TGTGCCAGCAGATCGAACCGGGGACAGGGGGCCGGCAATCAGCCCCAGCATTTT
>TRBV5-8|TRBJ2-7|NA|NA
CASSFLPGPYEQYF
TGTGCCAGCAGCTTTCTGCCAGGGCCCTACGAGCAGTACTTC
>TRBV30|TRBJ2-1|TRBD2|NA
CAWGTSGRWFF
TGTGCCTGGGGGACTAGCGGGAGGTGGTTCTTC
>TRBV7-8|TRBJ1-2|NA|NA
CASSRSLPPNYGYTF
TGTGCCAGCAGCCGTAGCCTACCCCCGAACTATGGCTACACCTTC